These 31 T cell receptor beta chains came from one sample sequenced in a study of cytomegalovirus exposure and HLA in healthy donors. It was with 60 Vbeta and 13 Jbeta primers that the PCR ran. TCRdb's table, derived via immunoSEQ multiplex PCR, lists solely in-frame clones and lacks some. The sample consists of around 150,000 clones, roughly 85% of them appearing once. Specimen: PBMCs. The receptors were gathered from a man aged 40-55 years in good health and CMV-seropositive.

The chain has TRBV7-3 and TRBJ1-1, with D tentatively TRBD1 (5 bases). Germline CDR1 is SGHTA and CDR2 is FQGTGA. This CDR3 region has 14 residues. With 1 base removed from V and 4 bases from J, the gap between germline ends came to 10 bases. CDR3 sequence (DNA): TGTGCCAGCAGCTTAATAGGCCAGGGCACTGAAGCTTTCTTT. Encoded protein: CASSLIGQGTEAFF.

CDR3: CASSDGLAGKYNEQFF. For the CDR3, the DNA is TGTGCCAGCAGCGACGGACTAGCGGGGAAGTACAATGAGCAGTTCTTC. The rearrangement links TRBV5-4 to TRBJ2-1, with 12 bases fitting TRBD2. The ends lost 4 bases at V and 4 bases at J; junction bases unmatched: 6. In germline, CDR1 is SGHNT, CDR2 YYREEE (reference sequence). The CDR3 spans 16 residues.

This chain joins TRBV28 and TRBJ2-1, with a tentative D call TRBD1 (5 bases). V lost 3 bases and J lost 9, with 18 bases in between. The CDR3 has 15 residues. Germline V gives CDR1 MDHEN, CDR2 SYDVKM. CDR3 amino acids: CASSFQVGAVGEQFF. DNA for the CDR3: TGTGCCAGCAGTTTTCAGGTAGGGGCCGTCGGTGAGCAGTTCTTC. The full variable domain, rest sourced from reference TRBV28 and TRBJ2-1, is DVKVTQSSRYLVKRTGEKVFLECVQDMDHENMFWYRQDPGLGLRLIYFSYDVKMKEKGDIPEGYSVSREKKERFSLILESASTNQTSMYLCASSFQVGAVGEQFFGPGTRLTVL.

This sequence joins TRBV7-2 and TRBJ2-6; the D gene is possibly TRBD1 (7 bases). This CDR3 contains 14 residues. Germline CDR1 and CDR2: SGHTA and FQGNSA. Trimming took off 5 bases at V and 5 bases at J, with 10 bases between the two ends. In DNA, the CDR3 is TGTGCCAGCAGCCCAGGGGGGTGGGCCAACGTCCTGACTTTC. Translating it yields CASSPGGWANVLTF.

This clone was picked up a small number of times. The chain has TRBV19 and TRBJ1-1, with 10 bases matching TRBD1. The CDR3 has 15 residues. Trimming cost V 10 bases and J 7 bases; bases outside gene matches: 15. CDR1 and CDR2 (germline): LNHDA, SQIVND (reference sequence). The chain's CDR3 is CATKPTTGGIGEAFF. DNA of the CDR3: TGTGCCACTAAACCAACGACAGGGGGCATCGGTGAAGCTTTCTTT.

Here the CDR3 reads CSVPPPGGYNYGYTF. DNA of the CDR3: TGCAGCGTTCCTCCGCCAGGGGGGTATAACTATGGCTACACCTTC. The V call is TRBV29-1, the J call TRBJ1-2; 7 bases are shared with TRBD1. V trimming: 5 bases; J trimming: 1 base; junction bases outside the gene matches: 10. Germline assignment: CDR1 SQVTM and CDR2 ANQGSEA. The CDR3 consists of 15 residues.

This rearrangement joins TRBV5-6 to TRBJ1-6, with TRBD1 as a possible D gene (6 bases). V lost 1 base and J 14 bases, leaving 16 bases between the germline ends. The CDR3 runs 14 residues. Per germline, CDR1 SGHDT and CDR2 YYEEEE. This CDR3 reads CASSLRWGGQALHF. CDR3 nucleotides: TGTGCCAGCAGCTTGAGGTGGGGGGGCCAAGCCCTCCACTTT.

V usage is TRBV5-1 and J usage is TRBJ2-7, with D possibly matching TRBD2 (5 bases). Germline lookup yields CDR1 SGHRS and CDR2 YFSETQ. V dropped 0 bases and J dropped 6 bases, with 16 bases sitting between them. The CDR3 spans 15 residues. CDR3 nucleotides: TGCGCCAGCAGCTTGGGGACCTCCTCCGCGGGCGAGCAGTACTTC. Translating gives CASSLGTSSAGEQYF.

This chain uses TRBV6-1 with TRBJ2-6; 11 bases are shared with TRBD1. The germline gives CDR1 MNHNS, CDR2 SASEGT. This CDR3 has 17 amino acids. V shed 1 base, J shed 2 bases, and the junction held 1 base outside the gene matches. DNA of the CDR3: TGTGCCAGCAGTGAAGGGACAGGGGGCGCTGGGGCCAACGTCCTGACTTTC. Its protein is CASSEGTGGAGANVLTF.

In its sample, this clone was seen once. The CDR3 DNA follows: TGTGCCAGCAGTTTAAGCGGGAGCTACGAGCAGTACTTC. Translating it yields CASSLSGSYEQYF. The chain couples TRBV27 to TRBJ2-7; TRBD2 agrees at 8 bases. With 2 bases clipped from V and 3 bases from J, the junction kept 0 bases outside the gene matches. The germline V gene encodes CDR1 MNHEY and CDR2 SMNVEV (reference sequence). The length of the CDR3 is 13 residues.

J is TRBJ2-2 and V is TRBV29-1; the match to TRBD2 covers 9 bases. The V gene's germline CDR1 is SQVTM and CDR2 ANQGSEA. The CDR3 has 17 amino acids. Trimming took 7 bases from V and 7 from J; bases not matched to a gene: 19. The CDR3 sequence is CSAAWGQREDYGGELFF. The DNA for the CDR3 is TGCAGCGCCGCTTGGGGCCAGCGGGAGGATTATGGCGGGGAGCTGTTTTTT.

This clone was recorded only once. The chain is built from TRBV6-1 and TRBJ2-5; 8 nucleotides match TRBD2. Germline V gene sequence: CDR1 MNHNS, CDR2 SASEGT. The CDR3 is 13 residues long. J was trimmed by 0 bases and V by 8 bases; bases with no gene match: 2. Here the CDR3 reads CASEREYQETQYF. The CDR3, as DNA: TGTGCCAGCGAGCGGGAGTACCAAGAGACCCAGTACTTC.

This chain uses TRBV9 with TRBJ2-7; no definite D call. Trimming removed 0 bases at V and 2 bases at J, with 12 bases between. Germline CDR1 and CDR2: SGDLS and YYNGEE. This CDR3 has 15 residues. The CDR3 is CASSVDPQPAYEQYF. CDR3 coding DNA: TGTGCCAGCAGCGTAGATCCACAGCCAGCCTACGAGCAGTACTTC.

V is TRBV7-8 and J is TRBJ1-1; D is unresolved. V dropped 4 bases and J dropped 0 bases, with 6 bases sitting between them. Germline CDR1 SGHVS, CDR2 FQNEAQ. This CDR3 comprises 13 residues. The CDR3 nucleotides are TGTGCCAGCAGCTCCCCGGTGAACACTGAAGCTTTCTTT. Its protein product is CASSSPVNTEAFF.

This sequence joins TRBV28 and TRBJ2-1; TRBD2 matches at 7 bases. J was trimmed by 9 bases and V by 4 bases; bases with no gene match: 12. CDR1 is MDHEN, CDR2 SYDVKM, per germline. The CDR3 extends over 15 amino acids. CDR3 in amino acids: CASSSPPTGGAEQFF. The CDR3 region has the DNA TGTGCCAGCAGTTCTCCCCCAACGGGAGGCGCTGAGCAGTTCTTC.

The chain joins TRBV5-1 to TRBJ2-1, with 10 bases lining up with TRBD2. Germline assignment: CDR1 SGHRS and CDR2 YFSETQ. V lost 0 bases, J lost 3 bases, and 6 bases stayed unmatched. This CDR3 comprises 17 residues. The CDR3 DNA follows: TGCGCCAGCAGCTTGGACCTAGCGGGAGCATTCTACAATGAGCAGTTCTTC. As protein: CASSLDLAGAFYNEQFF.

For the CDR3, the DNA is TGTGCCAGCAGCTTAGGAGAGCTCCGTTACTCCTACGAGCAGTACTTC. This sequence encodes CASSLGELRYSYEQYF. This chain connects TRBV7-2 to TRBJ2-7; the D is unclear. V was trimmed by 1 base and J by 0 bases, leaving 13 bases between them. The CDR3 loop spans 16 amino acids. The germline V gene encodes CDR1 SGHTA and CDR2 FQGNSA. The full variable domain, completed using reference TRBV7-2 and TRBJ2-7, is GAGVSQSPSNKVTEKGKDVELRCDPISGHTALYWYRQSLGQGLEFLIYFQGNSAPDKSGLPSDRFSAERTGGSVSTLTIQRTQQEDSAVYLCASSLGELRYSYEQYFGPGTRLTVT.

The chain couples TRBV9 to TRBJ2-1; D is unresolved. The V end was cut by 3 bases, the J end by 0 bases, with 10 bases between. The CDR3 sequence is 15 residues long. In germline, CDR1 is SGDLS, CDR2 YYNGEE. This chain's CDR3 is CASSARLASYNEQFF. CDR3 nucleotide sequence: TGTGCCAGCAGCGCGAGACTGGCCTCCTACAATGAGCAGTTCTTC.

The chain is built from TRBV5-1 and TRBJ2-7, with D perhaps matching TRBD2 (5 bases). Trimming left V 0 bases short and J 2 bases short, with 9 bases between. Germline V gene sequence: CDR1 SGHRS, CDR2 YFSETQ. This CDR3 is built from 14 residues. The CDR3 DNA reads TGCGCCAGCAGCTTGGCGGGGAATCCCTACGAGCAGTACTTC. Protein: CASSLAGNPYEQYF.

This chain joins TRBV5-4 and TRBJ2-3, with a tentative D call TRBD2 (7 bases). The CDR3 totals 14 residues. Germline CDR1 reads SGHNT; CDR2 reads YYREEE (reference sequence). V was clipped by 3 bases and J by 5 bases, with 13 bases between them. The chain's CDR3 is CASSSRGALDTQYF. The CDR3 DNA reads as TGTGCCAGCAGCTCCCGGGGGGCGTTAGATACGCAGTATTTT.

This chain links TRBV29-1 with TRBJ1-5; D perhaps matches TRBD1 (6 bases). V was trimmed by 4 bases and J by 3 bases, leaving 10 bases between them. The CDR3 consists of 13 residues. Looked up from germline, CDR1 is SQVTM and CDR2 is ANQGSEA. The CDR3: CSVAQGVNQPQHF. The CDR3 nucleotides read TGCAGCGTTGCACAGGGAGTCAATCAGCCCCAGCATTTT.

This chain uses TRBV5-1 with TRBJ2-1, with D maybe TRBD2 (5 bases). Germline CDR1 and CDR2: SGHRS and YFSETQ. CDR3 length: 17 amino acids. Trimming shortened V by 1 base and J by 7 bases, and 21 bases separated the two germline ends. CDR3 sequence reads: CASSLSGLVLERNEQFF. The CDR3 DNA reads TGCGCCAGCAGCTTGTCGGGGTTAGTCTTGGAACGGAATGAGCAGTTCTTC.

CDR3 amino acids: CATSREDRAQHF. The CDR3 bases are TGTGCCACCAGCAGAGAGGACAGGGCCCAGCATTTT. V gene TRBV15 combines with J gene TRBJ1-5, with 8 bases fitting TRBD1. Per the germline V gene, CDR1 is LNHNV and CDR2 is YYDKDF (reference sequence). With 0 bases clipped from V and 11 bases from J, the junction kept 0 bases outside the gene matches. The CDR3 has 12 residues.

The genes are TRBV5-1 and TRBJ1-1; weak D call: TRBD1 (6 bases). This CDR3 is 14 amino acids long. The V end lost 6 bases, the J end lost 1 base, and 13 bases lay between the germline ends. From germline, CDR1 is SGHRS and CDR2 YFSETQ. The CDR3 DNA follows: TGCGCCAGCAAAGAACAGGGCTCGAACACTGAAGCTTTCTTT. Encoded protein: CASKEQGSNTEAFF.

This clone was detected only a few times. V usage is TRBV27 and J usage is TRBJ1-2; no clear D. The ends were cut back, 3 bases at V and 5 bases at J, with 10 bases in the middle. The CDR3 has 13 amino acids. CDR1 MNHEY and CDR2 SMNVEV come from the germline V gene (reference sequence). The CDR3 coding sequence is TGTGCCAGCAGTTTTTTTGAGGGATATGGCTACACCTTC. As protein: CASSFFEGYGYTF.

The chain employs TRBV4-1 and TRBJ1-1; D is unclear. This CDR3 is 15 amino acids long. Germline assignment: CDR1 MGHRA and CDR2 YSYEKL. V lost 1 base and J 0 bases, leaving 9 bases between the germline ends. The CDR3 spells CASSQAQPLNTEAFF. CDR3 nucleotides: TGCGCCAGCAGCCAAGCACAGCCATTGAACACTGAAGCTTTCTTT.

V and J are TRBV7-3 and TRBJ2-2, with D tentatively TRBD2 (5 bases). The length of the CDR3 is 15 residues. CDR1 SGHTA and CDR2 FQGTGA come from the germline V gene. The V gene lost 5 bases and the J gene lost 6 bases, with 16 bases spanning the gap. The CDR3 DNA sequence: TGTGCCAGCAGCCCCTCGGACTTCTCGTCCGGGGAGCTGTTTTTT. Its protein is CASSPSDFSSGELFF. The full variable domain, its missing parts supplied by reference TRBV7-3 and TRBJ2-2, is GAGVSQTPSNKVTEKGKYVELRCDPISGHTALYWYRQSLGQGPEFLIYFQGTGAADDSGLPNDRFFAVRPEGSVSTLKIQRTERGDSAVYLCASSPSDFSSGELFFGEGSRLTVL.

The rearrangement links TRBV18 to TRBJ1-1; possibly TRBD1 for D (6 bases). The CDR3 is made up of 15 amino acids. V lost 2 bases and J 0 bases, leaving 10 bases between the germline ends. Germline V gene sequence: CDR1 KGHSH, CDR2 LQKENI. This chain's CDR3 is CASSPAGALNTEAFF. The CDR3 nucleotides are TGTGCCAGCTCACCAGCAGGGGCTCTGAACACTGAAGCTTTCTTT.

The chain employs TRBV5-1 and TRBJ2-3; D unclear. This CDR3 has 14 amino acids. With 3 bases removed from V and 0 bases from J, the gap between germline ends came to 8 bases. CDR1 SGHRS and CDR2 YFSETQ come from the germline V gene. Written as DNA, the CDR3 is TGCGCCAGCAGCTCCACCACTAGCACAGATACGCAGTATTTT. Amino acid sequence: CASSSTTSTDTQYF.

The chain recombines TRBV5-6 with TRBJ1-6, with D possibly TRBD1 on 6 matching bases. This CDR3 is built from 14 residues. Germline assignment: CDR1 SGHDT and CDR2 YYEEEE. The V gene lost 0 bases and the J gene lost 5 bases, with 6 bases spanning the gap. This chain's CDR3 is CASSLAGDNSPLHF. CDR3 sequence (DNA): TGTGCCAGCAGCTTGGCAGGGGATAATTCACCCCTCCACTTT.

CDR3 sequence: CASSLVQSQETQYF. In DNA form, the CDR3 reads TGTGCCAGCAGCTTAGTCCAGTCCCAAGAGACCCAGTACTTC. The rearrangement uses TRBV7-6 and TRBJ2-5; D uncertain. Trimming shortened V by 1 base and J by 1 base, and 7 bases separated the two germline ends. The CDR3 totals 14 residues. Germline lookup yields CDR1 SGHVS and CDR2 FNYEAQ.